This entry concerns a single T cell receptor beta chain. Germline lookup yields CDR1 LGHNA and CDR2 YSLEER. CDR3 length equals 14 residues. The V end lost 3 bases, the J end lost 1 base, and 9 bases lay between the germline ends. This specimen comes from a study of blood T cell repertoires in COVID-19. Study as a whole: Collection of acute and convalescent COVID-19 samples took place in the United States, Italy and Spain. T cells, B-cell-depleted T cells, or PBMCs supplied cDNA or gDNA.

The protocol was immunoSEQ multiplex PCR, while the TCRdb copy is restricted to in-frame clones and leaves out a portion. The sample shows about 210,000 clones, 84% of them seen only once. The TCR comes from a man aged 35 to 55 who had recovered from COVID-19. Source material: peripheral blood. The chain combines TRBV4-3 with TRBJ1-2; D is possibly TRBD1 (6 bases). CDR3 sequence reads: CASSQDSFNYGYTF. The CDR3 region has the DNA TGCGCCAGCAGCCAGGACAGTTTTAACTATGGCTACACCTTC.